This record looks at one TCR beta chain sequence and its context. What it binds is not known. Repertoires were generated with immunoSEQ multiplex PCR, while TCRdb's copy carries only in-frame clones and drops some. Among 65,000 to 95,000 clones listed, about 90% were seen once. This specimen belongs to a study of T cell responses to AZD1222 COVID-19 vaccine. Overall study results and limits: Donors were mostly white British, more females; clonal diversity possibly underestimated. Nearly half of the spike-specific TCRs reportedly recognize variant regions that carry no mutations.

Germline loops: CDR1 SGHTS, CDR2 YDEGEE. The CDR3 runs to 15 residues. V shed 3 bases and J 5 bases; nucleotides not matched to a gene: 8. Sample: peripheral blood, taken on day 0 of MenACWY control vaccination. The genes are TRBV5-8 and TRBJ1-5; TRBD1 matches 7 bases. This TCR came from an adult in good health. The CDR3 sequence: CASSSGTVAYQPQHF. CDR3 nucleotides: TGTGCCAGCAGCTCCGGGACAGTAGCATATCAGCCCCAGCATTTT.